This TCR beta chain was sequenced in a study of identifying expanded T cells in peripheral blood. General study points: Differentially abundant clones: around 1.2 between replicates, 15 to 17 at around 14 days, approximately 18 at four.

CDR3 length: 15 amino acids. Germline lookup yields CDR1 SGHTA and CDR2 FQGNSA. Trimming removed 5 bases at V and 3 bases at J, with 16 bases between. Collection occurred without any documented infections or immune events in donors. TCRdb's copy holds only in-frame clones and misses some; the assay was immunoSEQ multiplex PCR. The table records approximately 120,000 clones, 84% of them present only once. Note on this clone: Its antigen is still unknown.

This receptor was taken from a person aged 18 to 75 in good health. The chain couples TRBV7-2 to TRBJ1-2; perhaps TRBD1 as D (6 bases). Material for sequencing was blood. CDR3 amino acids: CASSQGAGGDYGYTF. CDR3 sequence (DNA): TGTGCCAGCAGCCAAGGAGCGGGGGGCGACTATGGCTACACCTTC.